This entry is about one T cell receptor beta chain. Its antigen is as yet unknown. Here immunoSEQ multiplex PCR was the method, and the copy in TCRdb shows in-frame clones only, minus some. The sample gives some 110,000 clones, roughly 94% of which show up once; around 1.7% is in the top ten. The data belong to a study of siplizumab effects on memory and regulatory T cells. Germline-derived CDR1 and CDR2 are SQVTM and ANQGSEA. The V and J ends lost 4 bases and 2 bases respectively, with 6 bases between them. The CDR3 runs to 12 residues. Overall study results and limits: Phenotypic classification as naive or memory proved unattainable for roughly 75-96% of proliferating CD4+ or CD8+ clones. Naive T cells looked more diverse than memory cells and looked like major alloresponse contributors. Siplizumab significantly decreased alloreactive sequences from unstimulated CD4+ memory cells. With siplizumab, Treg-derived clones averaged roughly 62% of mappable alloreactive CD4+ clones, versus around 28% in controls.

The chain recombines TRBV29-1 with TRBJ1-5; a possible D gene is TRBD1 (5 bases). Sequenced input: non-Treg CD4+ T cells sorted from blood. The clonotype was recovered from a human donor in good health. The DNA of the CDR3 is TGCAGCGTTGTGACAGGCAATCAGCCCCAGCATTTT. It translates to CSVVTGNQPQHF.